A single sample is the source of the 8 T cell receptor beta chains below, sequenced in a study of blood T cell repertoires in COVID-19. Profiling relied on immunoSEQ multiplex PCR, and the TCRdb table lists in-frame clones only, not all of them. The sample holds a few hundred thousand clones; around 90% are singletons and the top ten take 0.9% to 1%. Sequenced: peripheral blood. The receptors derive from a woman aged 40 to 50 who had recovered from COVID-19.

This chain joins TRBV7-9 and TRBJ1-3; 7 nucleotides line up with TRBD1. J lost 3 bases, V lost 1 base, and 9 bases had no gene match. Germline V CDR1 and CDR2: SEHNR, FQNEAQ (reference sequence). This CDR3 spans 17 amino acids. CDR3 sequence reads: CASSLGKWQGGGNTIYF. The CDR3 DNA reads TGTGCCAGCAGCTTAGGTAAGTGGCAGGGGGGTGGAAACACCATATATTTT.

The chain is built from TRBV19 and TRBJ2-3; D is ambiguous. The CDR3 spans 14 residues. Germline values: CDR1 LNHDA, CDR2 SQIVND (reference sequence). The ends were cut back, 1 base at V and 5 bases at J, with 10 bases in the middle. This chain's CDR3 is CASSIGQTRDTQYF. The CDR3 bases are TGTGCCAGTAGTATAGGACAAACGCGAGATACGCAGTATTTT. The complete variable domain, with remaining parts taken from reference TRBV19 and TRBJ2-3, reads DGGITQSPKYLFRKEGQNVTLSCEQNLNHDAMYWYRQDPGQGLRLIYYSQIVNDFQKGDIAEGYSVSREKKESFPLTVTSAQKNPTAFYLCASSIGQTRDTQYFGPGTRLTVL.

CDR3 residues: CASSFSSDRVYEQYF. The CDR3 region has the DNA TGTGCCAGCAGTTTTTCGTCGGACAGGGTCTACGAGCAGTACTTC. The V call is TRBV27, the J call TRBJ2-7, with 8 bases fitting TRBD1. V lost 3 bases to trimming and J lost 3 bases; unmatched junction nucleotides: 7. The CDR3 is 15 residues long. Germline V gene lookup returns CDR1 MNHEY and CDR2 SMNVEV (reference sequence).

The CDR3 loop reads CASSQRTGSDPFF. In DNA form, the CDR3 reads TGTGCCAGCAGCCAACGCACAGGGTCGGATCCTTTCTTT. The J gene is TRBJ1-1, the V gene TRBV3-1 (or the pseudogene TRBV3-2), with D possibly TRBD1 on 6 matching bases. Trimming took off 2 bases at V and 12 bases at J, with 16 bases between the two ends. The CDR3 is made up of 13 amino acids. Per the germline V gene, CDR1 is LGHDT and CDR2 is YNNKEL (reference sequence).

The chain uses TRBV7-8 and TRBJ1-1; D is unresolved. The CDR3 consists of 14 residues. The germline CDR1 and CDR2 sequences are SGHVS and FQNEAQ. V was cut by 5 bases and J by 4 bases, with 14 bases left in between. For the CDR3, the DNA is TGTGCCAGCAGCCCGATAGAGGGTGCCACTGAAGCTTTCTTT. Protein sequence: CASSPIEGATEAFF.

The chain recombines TRBV9 with TRBJ2-7; TRBD1 agrees at 7 bases. CDR1 SGDLS and CDR2 YYNGEE come from the germline V gene. With 3 bases clipped from V and 5 bases from J, the junction kept 23 bases outside the gene matches. The CDR3 is 19 amino acids. The CDR3 reads CASSERQGINGLDIDEQYF. The DNA of the CDR3 is TGTGCCAGCAGCGAGAGACAGGGTATAAACGGACTGGATATAGACGAGCAGTACTTC.

The chain recombines TRBV6-5 with TRBJ1-1; 10 bases are a match to TRBD1. Germline assignment: CDR1 MNHEY and CDR2 SVGAGI. The trim removed 10 bases at V and 4 bases at J, leaving 12 bases unmatched. This CDR3 has 15 amino acids. CDR3 loop: CATPGGWTGGTEAFF. The CDR3, as DNA: TGTGCCACCCCTGGAGGCTGGACAGGGGGCACTGAAGCTTTCTTT.

The gene calls are TRBV19 and TRBJ2-1, with 9 bases fitting TRBD2. The germline CDR1 and CDR2 sequences are LNHDA and SQIVND (reference sequence). The CDR3 consists of 15 residues. With V trimmed by 4 bases and J by 0 bases, 1 base remained unmatched. This chain's CDR3 is CASSNSGSSYNEQFF. In DNA form, the CDR3 reads TGTGCCAGTAGTAATAGCGGGAGCTCCTACAATGAGCAGTTCTTC.